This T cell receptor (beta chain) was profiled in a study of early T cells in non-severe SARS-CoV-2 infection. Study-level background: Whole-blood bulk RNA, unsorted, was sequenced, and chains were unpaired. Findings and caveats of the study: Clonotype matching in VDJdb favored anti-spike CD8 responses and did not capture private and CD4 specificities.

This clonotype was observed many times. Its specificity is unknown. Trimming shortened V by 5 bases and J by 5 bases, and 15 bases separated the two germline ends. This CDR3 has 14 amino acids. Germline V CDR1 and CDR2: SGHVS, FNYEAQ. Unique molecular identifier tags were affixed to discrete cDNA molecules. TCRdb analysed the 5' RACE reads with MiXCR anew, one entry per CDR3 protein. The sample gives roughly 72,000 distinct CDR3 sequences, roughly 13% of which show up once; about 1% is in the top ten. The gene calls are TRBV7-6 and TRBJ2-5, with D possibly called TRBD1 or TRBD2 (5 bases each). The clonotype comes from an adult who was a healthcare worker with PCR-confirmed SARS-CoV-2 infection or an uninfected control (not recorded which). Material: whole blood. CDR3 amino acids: CASSPGTPSETQYF. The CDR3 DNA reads TGTGCCAGCAGCCCCGGGACCCCATCGGAGACCCAGTACTTC.